This is a list of T cell receptor beta chains from one sample in a study of neurological immune-mediated disorders. MiXCR, run by TCRdb on the 5' RACE reads, gives a single entry per CDR3 protein. The table lists some 78,000 distinct CDR3 sequences, about 5.5% of them singletons. Sequencing was performed on PBMCs. All receptors come from a woman in her thirties with multiple sclerosis. CDR3s include the opening cysteine and the closing phenylalanine or tryptophan. A D gene is named only where the DNA matches it firmly. Not all rows give a size; the values are once, few, many and, for expanded clones, a class.

J gene | V gene | D gene | clone size | CDR3 protein | CDR3 DNA
TRBJ1-3 | TRBV11-2 | . | many | CASSLSRNTIYF | TGTGCCAGCAGCTTAAGTAGAAACACCATATATTTT
TRBJ2-1 | TRBV5-1 | . | many | CASSLPGTEQFF | TGCGCCAGCAGCTTGCCCGGGACAGAGCAGTTCTTC
TRBJ2-5 | TRBV9 | . | many | CASSVDQETQYF | TGTGCCAGCAGCGTAGACCAAGAGACCCAGTACTTC
TRBJ2-2 | TRBV5-1 | . | many | CASSLGESTGELFF | TGCGCCAGCAGCTTGGGGGAGAGCACCGGGGAGCTGTTTTTT
TRBJ1-4 | TRBV20-1 | . | many | CSAGGDNNEKLFF | TGCAGTGCCGGCGGGGATAATAATGAAAAACTGTTTTTT
TRBJ1-2 | TRBV20-1 | TRBD1 | . | CSASPPSGRDRRYGYTF | TGCAGTGCTAGTCCTCCTAGCGGCCGGGACAGGCGATATGGCTACACCTTC
TRBJ2-7 | TRBV20-1 | . | many | CSASGNYEQYF | TGCAGTGCTAGCGGTAACTACGAGCAGTACTTC
TRBJ2-3 | TRBV20-1 | . | many | CSASGAVGTDTQYF | TGCAGTGCTAGTGGAGCGGTGGGTACAGATACGCAGTATTTT
TRBJ1-2 | TRBV20-1 | . | many | CSATSDLLSGYTF | TGCAGTGCTACTTCTGATCTCCTAAGTGGCTACACCTTC
TRBJ2-5 | TRBV5-1 | . | many | CASSLEGGGRETQYF | TGCGCCAGCAGCTTGGAGGGCGGTGGTCGAGAGACCCAGTACTTC
TRBJ1-5 | TRBV4-1 | . | . | CASSQIPKSNQPQHF | TGCGCCAGCAGCCAAATCCCAAAGAGCAATCAGCCCCAGCATTTT
TRBJ1-1 | TRBV24-1 | . | many | CATSDSRAGASEAFF | TGTGCCACCAGTGATTCCAGGGCGGGGGCCTCGGAAGCTTTCTTT
TRBJ2-1 | TRBV11-2 | TRBD1 | many | CASSLRWDRDSWSYNEQFF | TGTGCCAGCAGCTTAAGGTGGGACAGAGACTCCTGGTCCTACAATGAGCAGTTCTTC
TRBJ2-1 | TRBV10-1 | . | many | CASRVSEQFF | TGCGCCAGCAGGGTCTCTGAGCAGTTCTTC